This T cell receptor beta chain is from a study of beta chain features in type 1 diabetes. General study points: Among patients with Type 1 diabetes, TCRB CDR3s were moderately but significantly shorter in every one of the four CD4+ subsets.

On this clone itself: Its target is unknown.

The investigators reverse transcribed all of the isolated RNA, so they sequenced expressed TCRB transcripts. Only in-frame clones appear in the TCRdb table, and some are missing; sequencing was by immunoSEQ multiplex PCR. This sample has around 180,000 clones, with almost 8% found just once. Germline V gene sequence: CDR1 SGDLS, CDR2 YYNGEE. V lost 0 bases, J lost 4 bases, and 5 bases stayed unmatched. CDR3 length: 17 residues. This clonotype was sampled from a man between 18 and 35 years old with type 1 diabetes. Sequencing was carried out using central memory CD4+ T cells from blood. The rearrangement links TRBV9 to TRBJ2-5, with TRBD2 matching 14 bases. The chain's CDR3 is CASSVGGLAGGLETQYF. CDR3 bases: TGTGCCAGCAGCGTAGGTGGACTAGCGGGGGGCCTAGAGACCCAGTACTTC.